This entry is about one T cell receptor (beta chain). This sample is part of a study of blood T cell repertoires in COVID-19. Study information: Acute and convalescent COVID-19 samples came from the United States, Italy and Spain. Sample material is recorded as cDNA or gDNA derived from T cells, B-cell-depleted T cells, or PBMCs.

The CDR3 runs to 14 residues. The V end lost 0 bases, the J end lost 2 bases, and 9 bases lay between the germline ends. Germline V lookup: CDR1 SGDLS, CDR2 YYNGEE. Authors' data handling: From reference gene primer amplification, estimates of nucleated cell counts were derived. Clones were read by immunoSEQ multiplex PCR, and TCRdb kept only the in-frame ones, dropping some. V and J calls and clone size follow that table, whereas D and trimming were derived from the DNA. The sample has over 55,000 clones; approximately 92% are singletons. The V and J genes are TRBV9 and TRBJ2-7; D call uncertain. The TCR sequence derives from a man between 60 and 75 years old with acute or convalescent COVID-19. The sample comprised peripheral blood. The CDR3 loop is CASSVGPTPYEQYF. The CDR3 region has the DNA TGTGCCAGCAGCGTAGGTCCTACCCCCTACGAGCAGTACTTC.